This entry concerns a single TCR beta chain. Its antigen remains unknown. The ends lost 3 bases at V and 9 bases at J; junction bases unmatched: 5. This CDR3 has 15 residues. Germline V gene lookup returns CDR1 SGHRS and CDR2 YFSETQ. The data derive from a study of cytomegalovirus exposure and HLA in healthy donors. Study-level findings and limits: TCR sequences were mostly rare, though some public TCRs occurred in many donors. One variant, a missense change in DCLRE1C, was linked in a later analysis to TCR beta V- and J-gene trimming.

PCR employed 60 Vbeta and 13 Jbeta primers. This table comes from immunoSEQ multiplex PCR, and its TCRdb copy is limited to in-frame clones, with some not included. This sample has roughly 190,000 clones, with 74% found just once. Healthy bone marrow donors made up the donors. The chain joins TRBV5-1 to TRBJ2-1; TRBD2 aligns across 14 bases. The source material was PBMCs. The source is a woman aged 25-40 years in good health and CMV-seropositive. The CDR3 nucleotides are TGCGCCAGCAGCTGGGGACTAGCGGGAGTTTCTGAGCAGTTCTTC. It specifies CASSWGLAGVSEQFF.